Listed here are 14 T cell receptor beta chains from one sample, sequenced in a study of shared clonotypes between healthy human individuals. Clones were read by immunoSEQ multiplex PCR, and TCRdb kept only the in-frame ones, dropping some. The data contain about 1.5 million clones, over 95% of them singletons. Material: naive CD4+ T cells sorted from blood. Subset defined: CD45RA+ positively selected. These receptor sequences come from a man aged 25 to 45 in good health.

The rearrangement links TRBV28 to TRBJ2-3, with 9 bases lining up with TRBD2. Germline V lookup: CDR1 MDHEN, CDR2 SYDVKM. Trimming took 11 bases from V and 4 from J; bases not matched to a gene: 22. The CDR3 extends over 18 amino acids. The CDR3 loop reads CACRGSLAGLISPDTQYF. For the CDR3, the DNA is TGTGCCTGTCGCGGAAGTCTAGCGGGACTAATTAGCCCAGATACGCAGTATTTT.

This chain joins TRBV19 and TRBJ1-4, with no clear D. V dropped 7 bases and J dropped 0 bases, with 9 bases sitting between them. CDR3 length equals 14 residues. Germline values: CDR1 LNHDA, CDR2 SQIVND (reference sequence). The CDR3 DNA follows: TGTGCCAGTACCATCACTGCAACTAATGAAAAACTGTTTTTT. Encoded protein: CASTITATNEKLFF.

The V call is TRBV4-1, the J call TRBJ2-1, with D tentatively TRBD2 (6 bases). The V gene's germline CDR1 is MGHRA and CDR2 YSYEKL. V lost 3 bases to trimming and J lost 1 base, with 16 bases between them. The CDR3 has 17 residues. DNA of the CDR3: TGCGCCAGCAGCCAGGAGGGCTCTCGTATATCCTACAATGAGCAGTTCTTC. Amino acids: CASSQEGSRISYNEQFF.

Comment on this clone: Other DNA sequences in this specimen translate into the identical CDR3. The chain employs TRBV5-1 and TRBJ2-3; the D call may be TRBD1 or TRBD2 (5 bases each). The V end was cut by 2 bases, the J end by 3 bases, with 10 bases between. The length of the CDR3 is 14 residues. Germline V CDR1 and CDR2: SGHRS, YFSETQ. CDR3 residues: CASSFGTATDTQYF. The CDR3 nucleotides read TGCGCCAGCAGCTTCGGGACCGCGACAGATACGCAGTATTTT.

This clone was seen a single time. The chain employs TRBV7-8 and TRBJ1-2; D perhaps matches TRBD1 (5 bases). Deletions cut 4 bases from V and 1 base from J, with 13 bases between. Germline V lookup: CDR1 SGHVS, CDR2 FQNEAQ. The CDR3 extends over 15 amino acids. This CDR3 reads CASSSQGAGNYGYTF. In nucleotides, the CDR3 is TGTGCCAGCAGCTCGCAAGGGGCGGGTAACTATGGCTACACCTTC.

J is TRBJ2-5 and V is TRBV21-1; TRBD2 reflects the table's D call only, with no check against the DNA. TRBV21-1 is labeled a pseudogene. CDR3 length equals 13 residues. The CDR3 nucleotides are TGTGCCAGCAGATGGCGGCGGCGGGGGACCCAGTACTTC. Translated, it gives CASRWRRRGTQYF.

CDR3 loop: CASSEGGPQYF. For the CDR3, the DNA is TGTGCCAGCAGTGAAGGTGGACCCCAGTACTTC. This rearrangement joins TRBV6-1 to TRBJ2-5; D uncertain. Germline V gene lookup returns CDR1 MNHNS and CDR2 SASEGT. This CDR3 comprises 11 residues. The V and J ends lost 1 base and 9 bases respectively, with 6 bases between them.

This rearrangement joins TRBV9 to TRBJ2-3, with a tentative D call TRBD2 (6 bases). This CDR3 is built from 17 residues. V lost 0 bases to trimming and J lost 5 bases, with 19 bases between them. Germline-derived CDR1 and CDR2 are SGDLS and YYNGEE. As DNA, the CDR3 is TGTGCCAGCAGCGTAGTCCCCCTAGCGTCGACCTTAGATACGCAGTATTTT. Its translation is CASSVVPLASTLDTQYF.

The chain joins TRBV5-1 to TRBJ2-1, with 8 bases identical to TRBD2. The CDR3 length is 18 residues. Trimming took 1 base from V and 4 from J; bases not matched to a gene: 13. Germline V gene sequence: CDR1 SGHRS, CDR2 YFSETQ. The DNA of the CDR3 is TGCGCCAGCAGCTTGATGGATGTAACGGGAGGGTTTTACAATGAGCAGTTCTTC. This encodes CASSLMDVTGGFYNEQFF.

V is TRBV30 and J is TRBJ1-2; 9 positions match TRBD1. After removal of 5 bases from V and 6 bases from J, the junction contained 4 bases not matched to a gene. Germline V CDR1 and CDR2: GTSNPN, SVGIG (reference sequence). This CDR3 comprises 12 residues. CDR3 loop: CAWGQGPDGYTF. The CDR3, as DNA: TGTGCCTGGGGACAGGGGCCGGATGGCTACACCTTC.

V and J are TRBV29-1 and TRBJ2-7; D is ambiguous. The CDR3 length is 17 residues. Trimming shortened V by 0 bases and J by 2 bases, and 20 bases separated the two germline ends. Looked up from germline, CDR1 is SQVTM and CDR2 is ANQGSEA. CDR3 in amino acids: CSVEDLRQGPRTYEQYF. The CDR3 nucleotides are TGCAGCGTTGAAGATCTTCGGCAAGGCCCGAGAACCTACGAGCAGTACTTC.

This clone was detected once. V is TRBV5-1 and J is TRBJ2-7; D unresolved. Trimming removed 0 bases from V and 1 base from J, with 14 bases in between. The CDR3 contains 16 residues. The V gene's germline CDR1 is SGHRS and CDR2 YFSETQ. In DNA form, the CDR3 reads TGCGCCAGCAGCTTGGATGCCCTGGAGCAGTCCTACGAGCAGTACTTC. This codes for CASSLDALEQSYEQYF.

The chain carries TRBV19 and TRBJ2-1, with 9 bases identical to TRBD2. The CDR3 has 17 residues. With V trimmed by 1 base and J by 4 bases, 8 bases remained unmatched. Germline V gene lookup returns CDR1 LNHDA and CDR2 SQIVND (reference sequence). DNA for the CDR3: TGTGCCAGTAGTATAGGTATAGCGGGAGTGGGGTACAATGAGCAGTTCTTC. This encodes CASSIGIAGVGYNEQFF.

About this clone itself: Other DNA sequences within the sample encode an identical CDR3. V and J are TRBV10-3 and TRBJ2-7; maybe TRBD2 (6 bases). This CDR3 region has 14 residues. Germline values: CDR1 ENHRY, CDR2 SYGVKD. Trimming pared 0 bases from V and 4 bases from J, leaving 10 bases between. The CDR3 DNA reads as TGTGCCATCAGTGAGTCCAGTAGCGGTTACGAGCAGTACTTC. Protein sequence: CAISESSSGYEQYF.